Given below is one TCR beta chain in context. The antigen remains unidentified. This entry belongs to a study of CXCR3-negative and CXCR3-positive naive CD8 T cells. Study-wide context: Every library held about 1.5 +/- 0.3 million TRB reads, and the total came to around 140 million.

Germline values: CDR1 SQVTM, CDR2 ANQGSEA. The length of the CDR3 is 13 residues. Study-wide results and limits: The study inferred TCR strength from TRB CDR3 properties and found comparable surface CD5 between naive subsets. Hydrophobicity of TRB CDR3s was greater in CXCR3-positive naive cells than in CXCR3-negative naive cells. Both of the naive subsets showed about the same high diversity, but memory CD8+ cells had much less.

In preparing the TRB cDNA libraries, 5' RACE with UMI labels was used. TCRdb re-called the 5' RACE reads; one entry per CDR3 protein, DNA not given. The table for this sample gives about 150,000 distinct CDR3 sequences. The rearrangement links TRBV29-1 to TRBJ1-3. The clonotype originates from a human donor in good health. Some clones in this sample may be carry-over from other donors' samples. Source material: naive CXCR3+ CD8+ T cells from blood. As for subset: CD45RO-CCR7+CD27+CD95- naive CD8+ T cells expressing CXCR3 (TNR3+). CDR3: CSVKLLSGNTIYF.